The following is a T cell receptor beta chain sequence with its context. There is no known antigen for this receptor. No base-level quality is on record; no much larger clone is a single base apart. These data come from a study of blood T cell repertoires in COVID-19 (dated by TCRdb to 2018 to 2020). Regarding the research as a whole: Samples from collaborators originated in the United States, Italy and Spain and spanned both the acute and convalescent phases of COVID-19. The material from the prospective study consisted of cDNA or gDNA derived from T cells, B-cell-depleted T cells, or PBMCs. Deeply sampled blood TCRbeta repertoires from subjects exposed to, actively infected with, or recovered from COVID-19 were included in the dataset. The repertoires were made available in a free public database intended to serve as a resource for research on the immune response to SARS-CoV-2. The samples were drawn from the first 160 participants of the ongoing ImmuneRACE study and from more than 1,000 subjects provided by 6 global collaborators. A de-identified subject ID, COVID-19 status, age in years and sex were almost always included in the sample metadata. Where HLA class I and class II types were available, the types were taken from metadata supplied by the sample provider, not from assay-based typing.

TCRbeta CDR3 regions were amplified from genomic DNA by means of the immunoSEQ Assay, a bias-controlled multiplex PCR. In the paper's pipeline: The number of nucleated cells in each sample was estimated from the amplification of reference gene primers within the assay. Sequence reads were collapsed and filtered to measure the absolute abundance of every unique TCRbeta CDR3 rearrangement. Productive Simpson clonality was computed per sample as the square root of Simpson's diversity index over productive rearrangements. The clones in this table, taken by TCRdb from immuneACCESS, are in-frame only. Not every clone is retained; where verified, under half of the shortfall comes from an unresolved V gene, and the cause of the rest is unknown. V, J and clone size are taken as reported in that table, and D and trimming were inferred from the DNA itself. The sample contains approximately 130,000 clones, roughly nine tenths of them found a single time. Of the sample, roughly a quarter is held by the ten largest clones.

The collaborating institutions used their own protocols to collect whole blood in K2EDTA tubes. For TCRbeta analysis, collaborator samples were shipped as frozen whole blood, as isolated PBMCs, or as DNA extracted from either sample type. Reading the germline V gene gives CDR1 ENHRY and CDR2 SYGVKD. From cysteine to phenylalanine, the CDR3 is 12 amino acids long. The sequence is cut down to CDR3 DNA, 36 bases in frame from base 1. V and J lose 8 bases and 1 base, and a span of 8 bases separates them. What the study reported, not specific to this receptor: Clinical and demographic metadata were provided uncurated, with the amount varying by source and participant.

The chain joins TRBV10-3 to TRBJ1-1; the D region possibly corresponds to TRBD1 (5 bases align). The receptor comes from a man in his 70s with active or convalescent COVID-19. The specimen was peripheral blood. The CDR3 reads as follows: CAIGGTNTEAFF. The DNA reads TGTGCCATCGGAGGGACGAACACTGAAGCTTTCTTT.